A single sample is the source of the 25 T cell receptor beta chains below, sequenced in a study of T cells in Graves' hyperthyroidism and ophthalmopathy. Amplified TCR beta CDR3 regions came from RNA transcripts. Carried out on the TCR CDR3, a first-round RT-PCR used the HTBI primer set. A single record per CDR3 protein comes from TCRdb applying MiXCR to the multiplex PCR reads. Found here are about 350,000 distinct CDR3 sequences, roughly an eighth of them singletons; the top ten hold almost 35%. Sequencing was done on a sample of blood. The origin of the receptors is a woman aged 40-49 years with Graves' ophthalmopathy.

This clonotype was found many times. This rearrangement joins TRBV28 to TRBJ2-3; D unclear. CDR3 length: 12 residues. Per germline, CDR1 MDHEN and CDR2 SYDVKM. V was pared by 5 bases and J by 8 bases, with 11 bases between. The CDR3 DNA sequence: TGTGCCAGCAGTACCGACGTTCGTACGCAGTATTTT. This gives the protein CASSTDVRTQYF.

This chain uses TRBV30 with TRBJ2-1; the match to TRBD1 covers 9 bases. Germline CDR1 is GTSNPN and CDR2 is SVGIG (reference sequence). The CDR3 runs to 15 residues. V lost 3 bases and J lost 6; bases outside the gene matches: 9. CDR3 bases: TGTGCCTGGAGCCCGACCGGGACAGGGTCCAATGAGCAGTTCTTC. Translation gives CAWSPTGTGSNEQFF.

V gene TRBV18 combines with J gene TRBJ1-1, with 9 bases aligning to TRBD1. V dropped 3 bases and J dropped 5; count of bases not matched to a gene: 10. CDR1 and CDR2 from the germline V gene are KGHSH and LQKENI. The CDR3 has 16 residues. In DNA form, the CDR3 reads TGTGCCAGCTCACCCTATAAACAGGGGGCCGGTACTGAAGCTTTCTTT. Translated, it gives CASSPYKQGAGTEAFF.

This clonotype was observed many times. V gene TRBV11-3 combines with J gene TRBJ2-5; D is unresolved. V was trimmed by 5 bases and J by 0 bases, leaving 10 bases between them. CDR3 length equals 14 residues. Germline lookup yields CDR1 SGHNT and CDR2 YENEEA. The CDR3 is CASSRIGYQETQYF. CDR3 DNA: TGTGCCAGCAGCCGAATCGGGTACCAAGAGACCCAGTACTTC.

This clonotype appeared many times. The chain links TRBV7-8 to TRBJ2-7; tentative D call: TRBD2 (5 bases). Germline loops: CDR1 SGHVS, CDR2 FQNEAQ. Trimming took off 1 base at V and 2 bases at J, with 15 bases between the two ends. The length of the CDR3 is 16 residues. The CDR3 spells CASSLVVGQRPYEQYF. As DNA, the CDR3 is TGTGCCAGCAGCTTAGTTGTCGGGCAGCGGCCCTACGAGCAGTACTTC.

In its sample, this clonotype was seen a few times. V gene TRBV5-1 combines with J gene TRBJ1-1; weak D call: TRBD1 (5 bases). Trimming took 4 bases from V and 0 from J, leaving 13 bases between them. In germline, CDR1 is SGHRS, CDR2 YFSETQ. This CDR3 is 15 amino acids long. CDR3 in DNA: TGCGCCAGCAGCCCACTAGGGGAAATGAACACTGAAGCTTTCTTT. Translating gives CASSPLGEMNTEAFF.

This clonotype came up many times. The V and J genes are TRBV2 and TRBJ1-5; D is unresolved. CDR1 and CDR2 (germline): SNHLY, FYNNEI. CDR3 length: 13 amino acids. With 2 bases removed from V and 3 bases from J, the gap between germline ends came to 5 bases. DNA of the CDR3: TGTGCCAGCAGTGAACAGCCCAATCAGCCCCAGCATTTT. Residues: CASSEQPNQPQHF.

The gene calls are TRBV6-2 or TRBV6-3 and TRBJ2-4, with 9 bases that match TRBD1. The CDR3 is made up of 16 amino acids. J was trimmed by 7 bases and V by 8 bases; bases with no gene match: 15. Germline-derived CDR1 and CDR2 are MNHEY and SVGEGT. The CDR3 DNA reads TGTGCCAGCGGTGCTGTTACAGGGGGCTTGAATAACATTCAGTACTTC. Translated: CASGAVTGGLNNIQYF.

This clonotype was seen at least ten times. The rearrangement joins TRBV12-3 or TRBV12-4 to TRBJ1-1; D not resolved. The CDR3 consists of 14 residues. The V gene lost 5 bases and the J gene lost 4 bases, with 14 bases spanning the gap. The CDR3: CASSKREVGTEAFF. In DNA, the CDR3 is TGTGCCAGCAGTAAACGGGAGGTGGGCACTGAAGCTTTCTTT.

The table lists this clonotype with many counts. The chain recombines TRBV11-1 with TRBJ2-2; D remains ambiguous. V was clipped by 4 bases and J by 3 bases, with 12 bases between them. The CDR3 is 15 residues long. Looked up from germline, CDR1 is SGHAT and CDR2 is FQDESV (reference sequence). The CDR3 is CASSYGSGYTGELFF. In DNA, the CDR3 is TGTGCCAGCAGCTATGGCAGTGGTTACACCGGGGAGCTGTTTTTT.

In the case of this clonotype: Germline is not matched at one junction end, which may reflect a read error. The DNA of the CDR3 is TGCGCCAGCGGCTTGGCCCTCCAACGGAACACTGAAGCTTTCTTT. This gives the protein CASGLALQRNTEAFF. This sequence joins TRBV5-1 and TRBJ1-1; D unresolved. Germline CDR1 reads SGHRS; CDR2 reads YFSETQ. This CDR3 contains 15 residues. Filled out from reference TRBV5-1 and TRBJ1-1, the complete variable domain reads KAGVTQTPRYLIKTRGQQVTLSCSPISGHRSVSWYQQTPGQGLQFLFEYFSETQRNKGNFPGRFSGRQFSNSRSEMNVSTLELGDSALYLCASGLALQRNTEAFFGQGTRLTVV.

The rearrangement joins TRBV27 to TRBJ1-2; maybe TRBD1 (5 bases). CDR1 is MNHEY and CDR2 is SMNVEV in the germline V gene (reference sequence). V gave up 5 bases and J gave up 3 bases, with 16 bases separating them. The CDR3 runs to 15 residues. The CDR3 DNA sequence: TGTGCCAGCAGTCCCCGGCCGGGGGGGTACTATGGCTACACCTTC. Translating gives CASSPRPGGYYGYTF.

This clonotype was seen at least ten times. This rearrangement joins TRBV11-2 to TRBJ2-3; TRBD1 might be the D (6 bases). Germline V gene lookup returns CDR1 SGHAT and CDR2 FQNNGV. The CDR3 consists of 14 residues. The V gene lost 7 bases and the J gene lost 5 bases, with 16 bases spanning the gap. The CDR3 DNA sequence: TGTGCCAGCAACCAGGGGAACCCTGGAGATACGCAGTATTTT. Its translation is CASNQGNPGDTQYF.

V and J are TRBV6-1 and TRBJ2-2; a weak D match, TRBD1 (6 bases). V was trimmed by 10 bases and J by 3 bases, leaving 15 bases between them. This CDR3 has 14 residues. Germline CDR1 MNHNS, CDR2 SASEGT. The CDR3 reads CATRGQSYTGELFF. The CDR3 DNA reads TGTGCCACCAGAGGACAGTCTTACACCGGGGAGCTGTTTTTT.

This clonotype has a count of ten or more. The genes are TRBV29-1 and TRBJ1-2; 7 bases map to TRBD1. The CDR3 is made up of 13 amino acids. V gave up 4 bases and J gave up 4 bases; unmatched junction bases: 6. Looked up from germline, CDR1 is SQVTM and CDR2 is ANQGSEA. CDR3 sequence: CSVARDRVYGYTF. The CDR3 nucleotides are TGCAGCGTTGCTAGGGACAGAGTCTATGGCTACACCTTC.

This clonotype was seen repeatedly, ten times or more. The rearrangement uses TRBV6-1 and TRBJ1-1; no clear D gene. Germline V gene lookup returns CDR1 MNHNS and CDR2 SASEGT. Between the trimmed V and J ends, which lost 5 bases and 0 bases, there was a span of 13 bases. The CDR3 sequence is 15 residues long. CDR3 sequence reads: CASSSTGHMNTEAFF. The CDR3 DNA reads as TGTGCCAGCAGTTCGACGGGTCACATGAACACTGAAGCTTTCTTT.

This clonotype has ten or more counts. The chain recombines TRBV12-3 or TRBV12-4 with TRBJ1-5; a possible D gene is TRBD1 (5 bases). The V end was cut by 6 bases, the J end by 7 bases, with 10 bases between. The CDR3 covers 12 residues. CDR3 DNA: TGTGCCAGCAGGTCAGGGAAACAGCCCCAGCATTTT. Amino acid sequence: CASRSGKQPQHF.

The rearrangement uses TRBV7-6 and TRBJ2-3; TRBD2 matches 9 bases. The CDR3 totals 19 residues. In germline, CDR1 is SGHVS, CDR2 FNYEAQ. The trim removed 2 bases at V and 2 bases at J, leaving 14 bases unmatched. CDR3 coding DNA: TGTGCCAGCAGCTTAAGAGAACGTCTAGCGGGGTTATTCACAGATACGCAGTATTTT. As protein: CASSLRERLAGLFTDTQYF. The variable domain in full, completed from reference TRBV7-6 and TRBJ2-3, reads GAGVSQSPRYKVTKRGQDVALRCDPISGHVSLYWYRQALGQGPEFLTYFNYEAQQDKSGLPNDRFSAERPEGSISTLTIQRTEQRDSAMYRCASSLRERLAGLFTDTQYFGPGTRLTVL.

There are many counts of this clonotype. V and J are TRBV12-3 or TRBV12-4 and TRBJ2-2, with 9 bases that match TRBD2. Germline trimming cut 8 bases from V and 6 bases from J; bases unmatched to any gene: 7. The CDR3 has 14 residues. Here the CDR3 reads CASRREGIAGELFF. In DNA form, the CDR3 reads TGTGCCAGCCGGCGGGAGGGCATTGCCGGGGAGCTGTTTTTT.

This clonotype was counted at least ten times. V usage is TRBV5-1 and J usage is TRBJ2-1, with TRBD1 identical over 7 bases. CDR3 length: 16 residues. CDR1 and CDR2 from the germline V gene are SGHRS and YFSETQ. Trimming cost V 7 bases and J 6 bases; bases outside gene matches: 16. The CDR3 region has the DNA TGCGCCAGCTTATACGAACCGGGACAGCGATCCAATGAGCAGTTCTTC. It codes for CASLYEPGQRSNEQFF.

The chain employs TRBV6-4 and TRBJ1-2; 11 bases line up with TRBD1. Germline assignment: CDR1 MRHNA and CDR2 SNTAGT. V lost 3 bases to trimming and J lost 4 bases; unmatched junction nucleotides: 4. The CDR3 spans 15 residues. The DNA for the CDR3 is TGTGCCAGCAGTGAGAGGACAGGGGGCTCCTATGGCTACACCTTC. As protein: CASSERTGGSYGYTF.

This chain uses TRBV7-9 with TRBJ2-1; TRBD2 matches at 11 bases. V was pared by 4 bases and J by 3 bases, with 5 bases of the junction left unmatched. The germline V gene has CDR1 SEHNR and CDR2 FQNEAQ (reference sequence). The CDR3 contains 16 residues. This CDR3 reads CASSSGTSGLYNEQFF. The DNA of the CDR3 is TGTGCCAGCAGCTCCGGGACTAGCGGCCTCTACAATGAGCAGTTCTTC.

J is TRBJ2-1 and V is TRBV3-1, with 14 bases fitting TRBD2. The J segment lost 3 bases and the V segment lost 8 bases, leaving 0 bases of the junction unmatched. CDR1 and CDR2 from the germline V gene are LGHDT and YNNKEL (reference sequence). This CDR3 is 14 amino acids long. CDR3 bases: TGTGCCAGCGGGACTAGCGGGAGCTACAATGAGCAGTTCTTC. Protein sequence: CASGTSGSYNEQFF.

In this sample, this clonotype turned up a few times. V is TRBV6-1 and J is TRBJ2-2, with TRBD2 matching over 13 bases. Germline-derived CDR1 and CDR2 are MNHNS and SASEGT. With V trimmed by 6 bases and J by 0 bases, 4 bases remained unmatched. This CDR3 region has 17 residues. The CDR3 protein is CASRRTSGGANTGELFF. The DNA for the CDR3 is TGTGCCAGCAGACGGACTAGCGGGGGCGCGAACACCGGGGAGCTGTTTTTT.

This clonotype came up many times. The V and J genes are TRBV12-3 or TRBV12-4 and TRBJ2-1; 9 bases line up with TRBD1. This CDR3 contains 18 residues. The V segment lost 5 bases and the J segment 8 bases; nucleotides outside the gene matches: 19. The CDR3 DNA is TGTGCCAGCAGTCCCACACCTCTCCCGGGACAGGGTCAAGATGAGCAGTTCTTC. This gives the protein CASSPTPLPGQGQDEQFF.